A selection of T cell receptor beta chains follows, all from one sample in a study of blood T cell repertoires in COVID-19. Repertoires were generated with immunoSEQ multiplex PCR, while TCRdb's copy carries only in-frame clones and drops some. The table has just over 150,000 clones, around four fifths seen once; the top ten hold 20% to 25%. Sequenced input: peripheral blood. The receptors here all came from a woman of 80 years or more with acute or convalescent COVID-19. Each CDR3 is given with its conserved first and last residue. D genes are given only for firm matches. Size values are once, few and many counts, or a class for expanded clones, and some rows have none.

D gene: NA; V gene: TRBV3-1/TRBV3-2; clone size: NA; J gene: TRBJ1-2; CDR3 DNA: TGTGCCAGCAGCCAAGACGGGACACTAAACTATGGCTACACCTTC; CDR3 protein: CASSQDGTLNYGYTF
D gene: TRBD2; V gene: TRBV14; clone size: NA; J gene: TRBJ2-5; CDR3 DNA: TGTGCCAGCAGCTCCGGACTAGCGGGAGTGCGAGAGACCCAGTACTTC; CDR3 protein: CASSSGLAGVRETQYF
D gene: TRBD1; V gene: TRBV29-1; clone size: NA; J gene: TRBJ1-3; CDR3 DNA: TGCAGCGTGAGACAGGGATCTGGAAACACCATATATTTT; CDR3 protein: CSVRQGSGNTIYF
D gene: NA; V gene: TRBV7-2; clone size: NA; J gene: TRBJ1-3; CDR3 DNA: TGTGCCAGCAGCCCCGCCGGGACACCAAGCTCTGGAAACACCATATATTTT; CDR3 protein: CASSPAGTPSSGNTIYF
D gene: TRBD1; V gene: TRBV12-5; clone size: NA; J gene: TRBJ1-6; CDR3 DNA: TGTGCTAGTGGTTTAGGGGACAGGGGTTCACCCCTCCACTTT; CDR3 protein: CASGLGDRGSPLHF
D gene: NA; V gene: TRBV30; clone size: NA; J gene: TRBJ1-2; CDR3 DNA: TGTGCCTGGAGTGGCACCACTGGGGGGATCTATGGCTACACCTTC; CDR3 protein: CAWSGTTGGIYGYTF
D gene: TRBD2; V gene: TRBV3-1/TRBV3-2; clone size: NA; J gene: TRBJ2-1; CDR3 DNA: TGTGCCAGCAGCCATCTAGCGGATTACAATGAGCAGTTCTTC; CDR3 protein: CASSHLADYNEQFF
D gene: TRBD1; V gene: TRBV6-5; clone size: NA; J gene: TRBJ1-2; CDR3 DNA: TGTGCCAGCCGCTCCGGGGCAGGGGGCTTAAGGGGCTACACCTTC; CDR3 protein: CASRSGAGGLRGYTF
D gene: TRBD2; V gene: TRBV5-1; clone size: NA; J gene: TRBJ2-1; CDR3 DNA: TGCGCCAGCAGCTTGGGACTAGCGGCCTACAATGAGCAGTTCTTC; CDR3 protein: CASSLGLAAYNEQFF
D gene: NA; V gene: TRBV15; clone size: NA; J gene: TRBJ1-6; CDR3 DNA: TGTGCCACCAAGGGAGACACCTCTTTCCTCCACTTT; CDR3 protein: CATKGDTSFLHF
D gene: TRBD2; V gene: TRBV4-1; clone size: NA; J gene: TRBJ2-1; CDR3 DNA: TGCGCCAGCAGCCACCCCGGGACTAGCGGGAGGGAGCAGTTCTTC; CDR3 protein: CASSHPGTSGREQFF
D gene: NA; V gene: TRBV5-8; clone size: NA; J gene: TRBJ2-2; CDR3 DNA: TGTGCCAGCAGCGTGTACCAGGGCGGGGAGCTGTTTTTT; CDR3 protein: CASSVYQGGELFF
D gene: TRBD1; V gene: TRBV3-1/TRBV3-2; clone size: NA; J gene: TRBJ2-7; CDR3 DNA: TGTGCCAGCAGCTACGATTACAGGGGACCCTACGAGCAGTACTTC; CDR3 protein: CASSYDYRGPYEQYF
D gene: NA; V gene: TRBV11-3; clone size: NA; J gene: TRBJ2-1; CDR3 DNA: TGTGCCAGCAGCCGGGGGACTGCCTACAATGAGCAGTTCTTC; CDR3 protein: CASSRGTAYNEQFF
D gene: NA; V gene: TRBV25-1; clone size: NA; J gene: TRBJ1-2; CDR3 DNA: TGTGCCAGCAGTGACCCTGGGAGGGAAGAGGGCTACACCTTC; CDR3 protein: CASSDPGREEGYTF
D gene: NA; V gene: TRBV9; clone size: NA; J gene: TRBJ2-1; CDR3 DNA: TGTGCCAGCAGCGACTACCAGGGCGGATACTACAATGAGCAGTTCTTC; CDR3 protein: CASSDYQGGYYNEQFF
D gene: NA; V gene: TRBV5-5; clone size: NA; J gene: TRBJ2-3; CDR3 DNA: TGTGCCAGCAACGACTTCTCTAGCACAGATACGCAGTATTTT; CDR3 protein: CASNDFSSTDTQYF
D gene: TRBD2; V gene: TRBV2; clone size: NA; J gene: TRBJ2-1; CDR3 DNA: TGTGCCAGCAGTGAAGCGGGAGGACTAGCGGGAGAAAGTGGGATTGAGCAGTTCTTC; CDR3 protein: CASSEAGGLAGESGIEQFF
D gene: TRBD2; V gene: TRBV30; clone size: NA; J gene: TRBJ2-5; CDR3 DNA: TGTGCCTGGAGTGGGGCTAGCGGAGAGACCCAGTACTTC; CDR3 protein: CAWSGASGETQYF
D gene: TRBD1; V gene: TRBV18; clone size: few; J gene: TRBJ2-3; CDR3 DNA: TGTGCCAGCTCTCAGGGGGCCTCCAACACAGATACGCAGTATTTT; CDR3 protein: CASSQGASNTDTQYF
D gene: TRBD2; V gene: TRBV5-1; clone size: NA; J gene: TRBJ2-1; CDR3 DNA: TGCGCCAGCAGCACCCCTAGCGGGGGGGGGAACAATGAGCAGTTCTTC; CDR3 protein: CASSTPSGGGNNEQFF
D gene: TRBD2; V gene: TRBV7-9; clone size: NA; J gene: TRBJ2-3; CDR3 DNA: TGTGCCAGCAGCTTTTCTAGCGGGAGCGCAGATACGCAGTATTTT; CDR3 protein: CASSFSSGSADTQYF
D gene: TRBD1; V gene: TRBV14; clone size: NA; J gene: TRBJ2-3; CDR3 DNA: TGTGCCAGCAGCCTCGGAGGGGCGCAGGGGGCAAGGAAGCAGTATTTT; CDR3 protein: CASSLGGAQGARKQYF
D gene: NA; V gene: TRBV6-1; clone size: NA; J gene: TRBJ1-1; CDR3 DNA: TGTGCCAGCAGTGAACTAAGAGGCACTGAAGCTTTCTTT; CDR3 protein: CASSELRGTEAFF
D gene: NA; V gene: TRBV5-6; clone size: NA; J gene: TRBJ1-5; CDR3 DNA: TGTGCCAGCAGCTCGGAGGGCAATCAGCCCCAGCATTTT; CDR3 protein: CASSSEGNQPQHF
D gene: TRBD2; V gene: TRBV5-5; clone size: NA; J gene: TRBJ2-7; CDR3 DNA: TGTGCCAGCAGCTTAGGAGCGGGAGAGCGGGAGCAGTACTTC; CDR3 protein: CASSLGAGEREQYF
D gene: TRBD2; V gene: TRBV19; clone size: NA; J gene: TRBJ2-1; CDR3 DNA: TGTGCCAGTAGTATGGGACTAGCGGGAGACAATGAGCAGTTCTTC; CDR3 protein: CASSMGLAGDNEQFF
D gene: NA; V gene: TRBV7-2; clone size: NA; J gene: TRBJ1-3; CDR3 DNA: TGTGCCAGCAGCGGGGCCGCGGCAGGAAACACCATATATTTT; CDR3 protein: CASSGAAAGNTIYF
D gene: TRBD1; V gene: TRBV5-6; clone size: NA; J gene: TRBJ1-1; CDR3 DNA: TGTGCCAGCAGCTTGGGGACAGGGAAAAGGGAGACTGAAGCTTTCTTT; CDR3 protein: CASSLGTGKRETEAFF
D gene: TRBD2; V gene: TRBV24-1; clone size: many; J gene: TRBJ2-3; CDR3 DNA: TGTGCCACCAGTGATAACCTAGCGGGAGGTGCAGATACGCAGTATTTT; CDR3 protein: CATSDNLAGGADTQYF
D gene: NA; V gene: TRBV5-1; clone size: NA; J gene: TRBJ2-5; CDR3 DNA: TGCGCCAGCAGCCTTTACCAAGAGACCCAGTACTTC; CDR3 protein: CASSLYQETQYF
D gene: NA; V gene: TRBV29-1; clone size: NA; J gene: TRBJ2-7; CDR3 DNA: TGCAGCGTTAAACAGAGCTCCTACGAGCAGTACTTC; CDR3 protein: CSVKQSSYEQYF
D gene: TRBD1; V gene: TRBV5-1; clone size: once; J gene: TRBJ1-1; CDR3 DNA: TGCGCCAGCAGCGACAGGGGAAACACTGAAGCTTTCTTT; CDR3 protein: CASSDRGNTEAFF
D gene: NA; V gene: TRBV27; clone size: NA; J gene: TRBJ2-1; CDR3 DNA: TGTGCCAGCAGTACCCGGGGTCCCTACAATGAGCAGTTCTTC; CDR3 protein: CASSTRGPYNEQFF
D gene: TRBD2; V gene: TRBV7-2; clone size: NA; J gene: TRBJ2-1; CDR3 DNA: TGTGCCAGCAGCCAAAATCTAGCGGCCAACAATGAGCAGTTCTTC; CDR3 protein: CASSQNLAANNEQFF
D gene: TRBD2; V gene: TRBV5-1; clone size: NA; J gene: TRBJ2-5; CDR3 DNA: TGCGCCAGCAGCCTAATTAGCGGGAGAGAAGAGACCCAGTACTTC; CDR3 protein: CASSLISGREETQYF
D gene: TRBD2; V gene: TRBV5-4; clone size: NA; J gene: TRBJ2-7; CDR3 DNA: TGTGCCAGCAGCCGCGGGACTAGCGGGCCGAGCTCCTACGAGCAGTACTTC; CDR3 protein: CASSRGTSGPSSYEQYF
D gene: NA; V gene: TRBV9; clone size: NA; J gene: TRBJ1-1; CDR3 DNA: TGTGCCAGCAGCGTAGACCCGGGACTTCTGAACACTGAAGCTTTCTTT; CDR3 protein: CASSVDPGLLNTEAFF
D gene: TRBD1; V gene: TRBV5-1; clone size: NA; J gene: TRBJ2-2; CDR3 DNA: TGCGCCAGCAGCGCAGGGGGCGCGGACACCGGGGAGCTGTTTTTT; CDR3 protein: CASSAGGADTGELFF
D gene: TRBD2; V gene: TRBV6-1; clone size: once; J gene: TRBJ2-1; CDR3 DNA: TGTGCCAGCAGTGAATTAGGGACTAGCGGGAGGAGCTCCTACAATGAGCAGTTCTTC; CDR3 protein: CASSELGTSGRSSYNEQFF
D gene: TRBD1; V gene: TRBV20-1; clone size: NA; J gene: TRBJ1-4; CDR3 DNA: TGCAGTGCTAGTGCAGGGGGTAATGAAAAACTGTTTTTT; CDR3 protein: CSASAGGNEKLFF
D gene: NA; V gene: TRBV6-6; clone size: NA; J gene: TRBJ2-1; CDR3 DNA: TGTGCCAGCAGTGGAAGCGGTTCGTCGGGTGAGCAGTTCTTC; CDR3 protein: CASSGSGSSGEQFF
D gene: TRBD1; V gene: TRBV5-1; clone size: NA; J gene: TRBJ2-2; CDR3 DNA: TGCGCCAGCAGCTTCCAGGGGGATGGCACCGGGGAGCTGTTTTTT; CDR3 protein: CASSFQGDGTGELFF
D gene: NA; V gene: TRBV7-9; clone size: NA; J gene: TRBJ1-4; CDR3 DNA: TGTGCCAGCAGCCCCCGCGGGGCAGCTTTGACTGAAAAACTGTTTTTT; CDR3 protein: CASSPRGAALTEKLFF
D gene: TRBD1; V gene: TRBV18; clone size: NA; J gene: TRBJ1-5; CDR3 DNA: TGTGCCAGCTCACCCGTCCGGGACAGCTACCAGCATTTT; CDR3 protein: CASSPVRDSYQHF
D gene: NA; V gene: TRBV27; clone size: once; J gene: TRBJ2-7; CDR3 DNA: TGTGCCAGCACCCATGGACTGTACTTC; CDR3 protein: CASTHGLYF
D gene: NA; V gene: TRBV10-3; clone size: NA; J gene: TRBJ2-3; CDR3 DNA: TGTGCCATCAGTAAAAACAGGGGAGGAGATACGCAGTATTTT; CDR3 protein: CAISKNRGGDTQYF
D gene: TRBD1; V gene: TRBV19; clone size: NA; J gene: TRBJ2-1; CDR3 DNA: TGTGCCAGTAGTATGGACAGGGATGAGCAGTTCTTC; CDR3 protein: CASSMDRDEQFF
D gene: NA; V gene: TRBV19; clone size: few; J gene: TRBJ1-1; CDR3 DNA: TGTGCCAGTAGTATCACGGGAGCTATGAACACTGAAGCTTTCTTT; CDR3 protein: CASSITGAMNTEAFF
D gene: NA; V gene: TRBV28; clone size: few; J gene: TRBJ2-4; CDR3 DNA: TGTGCCAGCAGTTCCCTGTGGGGGGGGCAGGGCCCCAAAAACATTCAGTACTTC; CDR3 protein: CASSSLWGGQGPKNIQYF
D gene: TRBD2; V gene: TRBV5-1; clone size: NA; J gene: TRBJ2-2; CDR3 DNA: TGCGCCAGCAGCTTGGAGTCCCGCGGCCAGGTTGTATCGAGCGGGAGTTTGACCGGGGAGCTGTTTTTT; CDR3 protein: CASSLESRGQVVSSGSLTGELFF
D gene: NA; V gene: TRBV12-3/TRBV12-4; clone size: NA; J gene: TRBJ1-2; CDR3 DNA: TGTGCCAGCAGTGCACAGGGCCTCTATGGCTACACCTTC; CDR3 protein: CASSAQGLYGYTF
D gene: TRBD1; V gene: TRBV7-9; clone size: few; J gene: TRBJ1-1; CDR3 DNA: TGTGCCAGCAGCCGACAGGGGAACACTGAAGCTTTCTTT; CDR3 protein: CASSRQGNTEAFF
D gene: NA; V gene: TRBV18; clone size: once; J gene: TRBJ1-1; CDR3 DNA: TGTGCCAGCTCACCAGTCGCGGGGGAGGCCACTGAAGCTTTCTTT; CDR3 protein: CASSPVAGEATEAFF
D gene: NA; V gene: TRBV3-1/TRBV3-2; clone size: NA; J gene: TRBJ1-5; CDR3 DNA: TGTGCCAGCAGCCAGAGGGGGGGTCAGCCCCAGCATTTT; CDR3 protein: CASSQRGGQPQHF
D gene: NA; V gene: TRBV28; clone size: NA; J gene: TRBJ2-1; CDR3 DNA: TGTGCCAGCAGTTTATACGGTGAGCAGTTCTTC; CDR3 protein: CASSLYGEQFF
D gene: TRBD1; V gene: TRBV6-5; clone size: NA; J gene: TRBJ1-6; CDR3 DNA: TGTGCCAGCAGAACCCTCCCGGGACAGGGCTCACCCCTCCACTTT; CDR3 protein: CASRTLPGQGSPLHF
D gene: TRBD1; V gene: TRBV27; clone size: NA; J gene: TRBJ2-7; CDR3 DNA: TGTGCCAGCTCAAGACAGGGCGATCTCCCTCTGGAGCAGTACTTC; CDR3 protein: CASSRQGDLPLEQYF